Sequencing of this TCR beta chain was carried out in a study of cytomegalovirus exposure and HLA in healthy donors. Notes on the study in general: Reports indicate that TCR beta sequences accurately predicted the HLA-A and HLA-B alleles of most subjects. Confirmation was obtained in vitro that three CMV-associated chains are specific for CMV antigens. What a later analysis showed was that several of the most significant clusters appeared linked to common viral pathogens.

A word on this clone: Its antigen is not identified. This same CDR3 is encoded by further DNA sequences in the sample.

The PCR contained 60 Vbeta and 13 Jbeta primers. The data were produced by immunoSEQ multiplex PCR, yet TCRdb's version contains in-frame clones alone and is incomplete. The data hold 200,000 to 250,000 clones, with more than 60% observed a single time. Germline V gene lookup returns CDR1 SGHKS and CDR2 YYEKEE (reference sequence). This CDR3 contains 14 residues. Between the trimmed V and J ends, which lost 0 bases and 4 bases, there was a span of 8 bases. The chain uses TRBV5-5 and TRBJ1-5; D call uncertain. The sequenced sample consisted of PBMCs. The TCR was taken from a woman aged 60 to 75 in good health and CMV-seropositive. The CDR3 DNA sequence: TGTGCCAGCAGCTTGGGCAGTGGTAATCAGCCCCAGCATTTT. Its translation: CASSLGSGNQPQHF.